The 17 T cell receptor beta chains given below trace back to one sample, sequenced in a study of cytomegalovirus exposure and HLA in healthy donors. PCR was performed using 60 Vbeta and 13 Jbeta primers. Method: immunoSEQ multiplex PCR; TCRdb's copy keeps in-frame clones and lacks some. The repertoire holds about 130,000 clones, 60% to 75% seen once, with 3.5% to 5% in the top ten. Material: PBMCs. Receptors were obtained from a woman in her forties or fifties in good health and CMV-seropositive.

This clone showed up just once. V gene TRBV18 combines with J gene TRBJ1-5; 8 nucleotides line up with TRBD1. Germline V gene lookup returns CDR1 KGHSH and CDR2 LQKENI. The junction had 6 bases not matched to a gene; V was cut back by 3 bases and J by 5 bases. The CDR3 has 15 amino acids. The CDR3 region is CASSPSMDRDQPQHF. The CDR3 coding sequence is TGTGCCAGCTCACCTTCGATGGACAGGGATCAGCCCCAGCATTTT.

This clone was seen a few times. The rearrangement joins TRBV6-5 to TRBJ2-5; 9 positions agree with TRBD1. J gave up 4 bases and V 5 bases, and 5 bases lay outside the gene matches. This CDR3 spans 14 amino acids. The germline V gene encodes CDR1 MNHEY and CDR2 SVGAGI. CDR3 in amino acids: CASSETGGSETQYF. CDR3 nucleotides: TGTGCCAGCAGTGAAACAGGGGGCTCAGAGACCCAGTACTTC.

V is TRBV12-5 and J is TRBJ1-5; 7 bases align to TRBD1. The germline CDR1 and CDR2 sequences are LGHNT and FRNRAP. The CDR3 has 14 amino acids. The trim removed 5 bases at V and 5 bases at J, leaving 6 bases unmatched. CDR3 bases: TGTGCTAGTGGTCCCGGGACAGCGTATCAGCCCCAGCATTTT. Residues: CASGPGTAYQPQHF.

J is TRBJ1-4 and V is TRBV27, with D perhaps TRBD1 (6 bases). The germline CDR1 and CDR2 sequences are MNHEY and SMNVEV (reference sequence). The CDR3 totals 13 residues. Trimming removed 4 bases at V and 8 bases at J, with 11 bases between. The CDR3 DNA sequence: TGTGCCAGCAGTTCGACAGGTGGGGAAAAACTGTTTTTT. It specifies CASSSTGGEKLFF.

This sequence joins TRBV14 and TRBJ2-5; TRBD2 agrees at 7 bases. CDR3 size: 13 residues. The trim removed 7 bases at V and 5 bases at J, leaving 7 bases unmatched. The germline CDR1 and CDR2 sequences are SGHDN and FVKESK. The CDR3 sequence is CASNRGEWETQYF. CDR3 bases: TGTGCCAGCAATCGGGGGGAGTGGGAGACCCAGTACTTC. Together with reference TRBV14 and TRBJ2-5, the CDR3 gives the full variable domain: EAGVTQFPSHSVIEKGQTVTLRCDPISGHDNLYWYRRVMGKEIKFLLHFVKESKQDESGMPNNRFLAERTGGTYSTLKVQPAELEDSGVYFCASNRGEWETQYFGPGTRLLVL.

The CDR3 sequence is CSVEQGAVGTEAFF. The DNA of the CDR3 is TGCAGCGTTGAGCAGGGGGCAGTGGGAACTGAAGCTTTCTTT. V and J are TRBV29-1 and TRBJ1-1, with TRBD1 matching over 8 bases. This CDR3 comprises 14 residues. The germline gives CDR1 SQVTM, CDR2 ANQGSEA. V shed 3 bases, J shed 5 bases, and the junction held 8 bases outside the gene matches.

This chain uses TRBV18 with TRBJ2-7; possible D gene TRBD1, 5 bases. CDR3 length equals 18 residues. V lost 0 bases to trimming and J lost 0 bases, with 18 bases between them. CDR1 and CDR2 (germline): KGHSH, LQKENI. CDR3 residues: CASSPPDAGPRGSYEQYF. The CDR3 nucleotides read TGTGCCAGCTCACCACCAGATGCCGGTCCTAGGGGCTCCTACGAGCAGTACTTC.

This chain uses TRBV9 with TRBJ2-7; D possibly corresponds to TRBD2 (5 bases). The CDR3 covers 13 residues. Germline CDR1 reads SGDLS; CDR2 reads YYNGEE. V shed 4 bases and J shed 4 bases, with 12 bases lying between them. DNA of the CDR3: TGTGCCAGCAGCACTAGACCGGGTTACGAGCAGTACTTC. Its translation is CASSTRPGYEQYF.

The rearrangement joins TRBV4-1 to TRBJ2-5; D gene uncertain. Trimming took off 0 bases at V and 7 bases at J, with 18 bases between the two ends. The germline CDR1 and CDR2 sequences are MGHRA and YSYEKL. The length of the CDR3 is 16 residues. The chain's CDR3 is CASSQDWAQRPGTQYF. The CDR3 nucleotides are TGCGCCAGCAGCCAAGATTGGGCGCAACGCCCCGGGACCCAGTACTTC.

The CDR3 spells CASSKAGTSDYEQYF. CDR3 coding DNA: TGTGCCAGCAGCAAAGCGGGGACTTCAGACTACGAGCAGTACTTC. The genes are TRBV11-2 and TRBJ2-7; TRBD2 matches 7 bases. Trimming took 5 bases from V and 3 from J; bases not matched to a gene: 10. The CDR3 has 15 residues. Per germline, CDR1 SGHAT and CDR2 FQNNGV.

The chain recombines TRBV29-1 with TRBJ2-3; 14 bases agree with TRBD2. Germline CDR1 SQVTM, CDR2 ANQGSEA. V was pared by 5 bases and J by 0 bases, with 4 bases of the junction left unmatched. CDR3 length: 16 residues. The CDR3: CSVHGLAGGSTDTQYF. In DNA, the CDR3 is TGCAGCGTTCATGGACTAGCGGGGGGAAGCACAGATACGCAGTATTTT.

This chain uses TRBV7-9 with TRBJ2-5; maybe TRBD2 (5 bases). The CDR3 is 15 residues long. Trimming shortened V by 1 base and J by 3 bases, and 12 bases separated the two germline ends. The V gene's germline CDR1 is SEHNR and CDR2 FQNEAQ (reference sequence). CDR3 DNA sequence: TGTGCCAGCAGCTTAGGCAGAAAGACTAAAGAGACCCAGTACTTC. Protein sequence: CASSLGRKTKETQYF.

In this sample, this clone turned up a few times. This CDR3 is CSAERLAGVHNEQFF. For the CDR3, the DNA is TGCAGCGCGGAACGGCTCGCGGGGGTCCACAATGAGCAGTTCTTC. The chain combines TRBV29-1 with TRBJ2-1, with 7 bases lining up with TRBD2. This CDR3 is 15 amino acids long. CDR1 SQVTM and CDR2 ANQGSEA come from the germline V gene. Germline trimming cut 7 bases from V and 5 bases from J; bases unmatched to any gene: 14.

The CDR3 sequence: CASSVILGLARSSTDTQYF. The CDR3 DNA reads as TGTGCCAGCAGTGTCATACTCGGTCTAGCGAGAAGCAGCACAGATACGCAGTATTTT. This chain joins TRBV2 and TRBJ2-3; D might be TRBD2 (6 bases). The CDR3 contains 19 residues. Trimming pared 4 bases from V and 0 bases from J, leaving 23 bases between. Germline V CDR1 and CDR2: SNHLY, FYNNEI. Using reference TRBV2 and TRBJ2-3 for the parts outside the CDR3, the full variable domain is EPEVTQTPSHQVTQMGQEVILRCVPISNHLYFYWYRQILGQKVEFLVSFYNNEISEKSEIFDDQFSVERPDGSNFTLKIRSTKLEDSAMYFCASSVILGLARSSTDTQYFGPGTRLTVL.

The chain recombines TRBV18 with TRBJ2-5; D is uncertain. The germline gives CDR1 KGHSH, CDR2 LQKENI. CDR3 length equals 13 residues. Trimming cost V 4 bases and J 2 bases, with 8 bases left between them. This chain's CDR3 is CASSQTTQETQYF. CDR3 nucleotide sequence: TGTGCCAGCTCACAAACAACACAAGAGACCCAGTACTTC.

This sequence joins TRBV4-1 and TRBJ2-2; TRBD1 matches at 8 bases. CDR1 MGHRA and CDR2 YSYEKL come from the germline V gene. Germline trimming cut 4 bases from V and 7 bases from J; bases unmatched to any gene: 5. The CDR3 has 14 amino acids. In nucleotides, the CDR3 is TGCGCCAGCAGCCCACAGGGGGTGGACGGGGAGCTGTTTTTT. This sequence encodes CASSPQGVDGELFF.

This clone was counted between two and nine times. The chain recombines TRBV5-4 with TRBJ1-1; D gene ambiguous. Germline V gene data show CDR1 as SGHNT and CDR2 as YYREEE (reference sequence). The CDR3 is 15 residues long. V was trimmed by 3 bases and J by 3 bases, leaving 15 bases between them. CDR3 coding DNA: TGTGCCAGCAGCTCACTGAGAGGTAGTTACACTGAAGCTTTCTTT. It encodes CASSSLRGSYTEAFF.